This passage covers 21 T cell receptor beta chains from one sample sequenced in a study of blood T cell repertoires in COVID-19. TCRdb's copy holds only in-frame clones and misses some; the assay was immunoSEQ multiplex PCR. The table records about 160,000 clones, about 85% of them present only once. The source material was peripheral blood. The receptor set was obtained from a man aged 65-85 years who had recovered from COVID-19.

This chain links TRBV6-5 with TRBJ2-5; D perhaps matches TRBD2 (5 bases). Trimming stripped 6 bases from V and 4 bases from J, with 15 bases between. Looked up from germline, CDR1 is MNHEY and CDR2 is SVGAGI. This CDR3 spans 14 amino acids. For the CDR3, the DNA is TGTGCCAGCAGCCCCGTCGTAGGGAGAGAGACCCAGTACTTC. Amino acids: CASSPVVGRETQYF.

This rearrangement joins TRBV5-5 to TRBJ2-1; D possibly corresponds to TRBD1 (6 bases). CDR1 and CDR2 from the germline V gene are SGHKS and YYEKEE (reference sequence). There are 15 residues in the CDR3. V was trimmed by 2 bases and J by 4 bases, leaving 13 bases between them. As DNA, the CDR3 is TGTGCCAGCAGCTTTAGGGCGAGGGGGTACAATGAGCAGTTCTTC. Its translation: CASSFRARGYNEQFF.

The chain uses TRBV3-1 (or the pseudogene TRBV3-2) and TRBJ2-1, with 14 bases that match TRBD2. Germline V gene data show CDR1 as LGHDT and CDR2 as YNNKEL (reference sequence). Germline trimming cut 4 bases from V and 4 bases from J; bases unmatched to any gene: 21. The CDR3 has 22 residues. CDR3 nucleotide sequence: TGTGCCAGCAGCCCCGTCCGGGGACATCCGGGACTAGCGGGAGAGTCGTACAATGAGCAGTTCTTC. It codes for CASSPVRGHPGLAGESYNEQFF.

The V gene is TRBV5-4, the J gene TRBJ1-6; possibly TRBD1 for D (6 bases). Germline-derived CDR1 and CDR2 are SGHNT and YYREEE (reference sequence). The CDR3 length is 13 residues. Trimming removed 3 bases from V and 7 bases from J, with 8 bases in between. The CDR3 loop is CASSSGQNSPLHF. In DNA form, the CDR3 reads TGTGCCAGCAGCTCGGGACAAAATTCACCCCTCCACTTT.

The J gene is TRBJ2-4, the V gene TRBV21-1; the tabulated D call, TRBD1, remains unverified against the DNA. TRBV21-1 corresponds to a pseudogene. The CDR3 has 14 residues. The CDR3 nucleotides are TGTGCCAGCAGCAAATGGGGGCCCAAAAACATTCAGTACTTC. Amino acid sequence: CASSKWGPKNIQYF.

The chain carries TRBV29-1 and TRBJ2-1, with 10 bases identical to TRBD2. V gave up 1 base and J gave up 2 bases; unmatched junction bases: 2. Germline CDR1 SQVTM, CDR2 ANQGSEA. The CDR3 totals 15 residues. The CDR3 sequence is CSVEASGSPYNEQFF. CDR3 bases: TGCAGCGTTGAAGCTAGCGGGAGTCCCTACAATGAGCAGTTCTTC.

The V call is TRBV24-1, the J call TRBJ2-3, with D tentatively TRBD2 (5 bases). Trimming removed 5 bases from V and 5 bases from J, with 22 bases in between. This CDR3 has 17 amino acids. The germline V gene encodes CDR1 KGHDR and CDR2 SFDVKD. This CDR3 is CATSAQVPGSTRDTQYF. The CDR3 DNA reads TGTGCCACCAGTGCCCAAGTGCCGGGGAGTACTAGAGATACGCAGTATTTT.

This clone was detected only a few times. V usage is TRBV18 and J usage is TRBJ2-3, with 7 nucleotides matching TRBD1. Germline V lookup: CDR1 KGHSH, CDR2 LQKENI. The CDR3 runs 14 residues. V lost 9 bases, J lost 2 bases, and 8 bases stayed unmatched. In DNA form, the CDR3 reads TGTGCCAGTCGACAGGGACCTTTCACAGATACGCAGTATTTT. Its translation: CASRQGPFTDTQYF.

This clone has a single count. CDR3 nucleotide sequence: TGTGCCAGCAGCAAAGGAGGGGACAGGACCCTTAGGGACACCGGGGAGCTGTTTTTT. The encoded protein is CASSKGGDRTLRDTGELFF. The V and J genes are TRBV9 and TRBJ2-2; 8 nucleotides match TRBD1. Germline CDR1 and CDR2: SGDLS and YYNGEE. The length of the CDR3 is 19 residues. The V segment lost 4 bases and the J segment 3 bases; nucleotides outside the gene matches: 17.

The chain employs TRBV5-1 and TRBJ1-1, with 8 bases identical to TRBD1. CDR1 SGHRS and CDR2 YFSETQ come from the germline V gene. Unmatched junction bases numbered 15, after V lost 5 bases and J lost 12 bases. The CDR3 contains 14 residues. CDR3 nucleotide sequence: TGCGCCAGCAGACCCCAGGACAGGGCATTTACGACTTTCTTT. As protein: CASRPQDRAFTTFF. The variable domain in full, with the rest retrieved from reference TRBV5-1 and TRBJ1-1, is KAGVTQTPRYLIKTRGQQVTLSCSPISGHRSVSWYQQTPGQGLQFLFEYFSETQRNKGNFPGRFSGRQFSNSRSEMNVSTLELGDSALYLCASRPQDRAFTTFFGQGTRLTVV.

The chain links TRBV3-1 (or the pseudogene TRBV3-2) to TRBJ1-6, with a possible D match to TRBD1 (5 bases). V was clipped by 3 bases and J by 0 bases, with 6 bases between them. The CDR3 loop spans 15 amino acids. Germline CDR1 and CDR2: LGHDT and YNNKEL (reference sequence). The CDR3 nucleotides are TGTGCCAGCAGCCACGGGGGCTCCTATAATTCACCCCTCCACTTT. Translating gives CASSHGGSYNSPLHF.

This chain links TRBV2 with TRBJ1-2; D unclear. The germline CDR1 and CDR2 sequences are SNHLY and FYNNEI. The V gene lost 2 bases and the J gene lost 4 bases, with 5 bases spanning the gap. This CDR3 is built from 12 residues. CDR3 DNA: TGTGCCAGCAGTGAACAGGTCTATGGCTACACCTTC. Its protein is CASSEQVYGYTF.

Worth noting for this clone: The same CDR3 also results from other DNA sequences found in this sample. The chain has TRBV10-1 and TRBJ2-2; TRBD1 matches at 8 bases. The ends lost 8 bases at V and 2 bases at J; junction bases unmatched: 4. The germline CDR1 and CDR2 sequences are WNHNN and SYGVQD (reference sequence). The length of the CDR3 is 14 residues. The DNA for the CDR3 is TGCGCCAGCTCAGACAGGGGAAACACCGGGGAGCTGTTTTTT. It codes for CASSDRGNTGELFF.

The chain recombines TRBV5-1 with TRBJ2-1; D is perhaps TRBD2 (6 bases). The ends were cut back, 2 bases at V and 6 bases at J, with 12 bases in the middle. Germline CDR1 and CDR2: SGHRS and YFSETQ. The CDR3 length is 14 residues. The chain's CDR3 is CASSFGGEANEQFF. CDR3 in DNA: TGCGCCAGCAGCTTTGGCGGGGAAGCCAATGAGCAGTTCTTC.

The rearrangement links TRBV28 to TRBJ2-5; D unresolved. Germline loops: CDR1 MDHEN, CDR2 SYDVKM. V was shortened by 5 bases and J by 1 base, with 5 bases between the two germline ends. This CDR3 region has 12 residues. The CDR3 region has the DNA TGTGCCAGCAGTCCCTCCCAAGAGACCCAGTACTTC. This gives the protein CASSPSQETQYF.

The CDR3 DNA reads TGCGCCAGCCATAGCGTCTTCGGAATTAATGAGCAGTTCTTC. Translated, it gives CASHSVFGINEQFF. The gene calls are TRBV5-1 and TRBJ2-1; a possible D gene is TRBD2 (5 bases). The germline V gene encodes CDR1 SGHRS and CDR2 YFSETQ. CDR3 length equals 14 residues. V shed 7 bases and J shed 7 bases, with 18 bases lying between them. Full variable domain (remainder filled in from reference TRBV5-1 and TRBJ2-1): KAGVTQTPRYLIKTRGQQVTLSCSPISGHRSVSWYQQTPGQGLQFLFEYFSETQRNKGNFPGRFSGRQFSNSRSEMNVSTLELGDSALYLCASHSVFGINEQFFGPGTRLTVL.

The chain employs TRBV7-2 and TRBJ1-1; 9 nucleotides align to TRBD1. Germline CDR1 SGHTA, CDR2 FQGNSA. This CDR3 has 15 amino acids. V lost 5 bases to trimming and J lost 5 bases; unmatched junction nucleotides: 9. Written as DNA, the CDR3 is TGTGCCAGCAGCGAACCCGGACAGGGGCGTACTGAAGCTTTCTTT. Amino acids: CASSEPGQGRTEAFF.

This clone was observed a handful of times. The chain employs TRBV19 and TRBJ1-6; 7 bases fit TRBD1. CDR1 is LNHDA, CDR2 SQIVND, per germline (reference sequence). The CDR3 sequence is 15 residues long. The V and J ends lost 5 bases and 6 bases, in that order; junction bases with no gene match: 7. The CDR3 DNA reads as TGTGCCAGTAGTCATACGGGACAGACTAATTCACCCCTCCACTTT. Translating it yields CASSHTGQTNSPLHF.

By share of the sample, this clone is medium-sized. The rearrangement joins TRBV5-1 to TRBJ1-1; 8 nucleotides match TRBD1. Looked up from germline, CDR1 is SGHRS and CDR2 is YFSETQ. V was clipped by 7 bases and J by 3 bases; unmatched bases: 14. The CDR3 extends over 16 amino acids. The CDR3 region is CASRRQGNFPDTEAFF. Written as DNA, the CDR3 is TGCGCCAGCCGACGACAGGGGAACTTCCCGGACACTGAAGCTTTCTTT.

There are a few counts of this clone. CDR3 protein: CASSYSTGGSYEQYF. The CDR3 DNA is TGTGCCAGCAGTTACTCTACAGGGGGGTCCTACGAGCAGTACTTC. The V gene is TRBV6-5, the J gene TRBJ2-7, with TRBD1 matching 8 bases. The V and J ends lost 0 bases and 1 base, in that order; junction bases with no gene match: 2. Germline V gene sequence: CDR1 MNHEY, CDR2 SVGAGI. The CDR3 covers 15 residues.

V is TRBV4-1 and J is TRBJ2-1; 10 bases match TRBD2. Trimming cost V 6 bases and J 9 bases; bases outside gene matches: 8. CDR1 and CDR2 (germline): MGHRA, YSYEKL. The CDR3 has 14 residues. CDR3: CASRKAGGPGEQFF. CDR3 coding DNA: TGCGCCAGCAGAAAAGCGGGAGGGCCAGGTGAGCAGTTCTTC.